Presented here are 8 T cell receptor beta chains from one specimen sequenced in a study of long-term antiretroviral therapy in people with HIV. The assay, immunoSEQ v3.0, was run at survey level. Assay used: immunoSEQ multiplex PCR; TCRdb lists only in-frame clones, some missing. This repertoire shows tens of thousands of clones, 70% to 85% found once; its top ten account for about 11%. The source material was unsorted PBMCs, sampled 0.8 years before starting antiretroviral therapy. These receptors were taken from a man younger than 35 with HIV.

The rearrangement uses TRBV5-1 and TRBJ1-1, with unresolved D. Germline CDR1 and CDR2: SGHRS and YFSETQ. V was pared by 7 bases and J by 6 bases, with 10 bases between. CDR3 size: 11 residues. This CDR3 is CASSLGPEAFF. The CDR3 DNA reads as TGCGCCAGCTCACTTGGACCTGAAGCTTTCTTT.

The chain recombines TRBV5-5 with TRBJ1-1, with 7 bases matching TRBD1. The length of the CDR3 is 14 residues. Germline loops: CDR1 SGHKS, CDR2 YYEKEE (reference sequence). The V gene end was trimmed by 4 bases and the J gene end by 4 bases; junction bases not matched to a gene: 7. Here the CDR3 DNA reads TGTGCCAGCAGCCCTCGACAGGGTGGCACTGAAGCTTTCTTT. It encodes CASSPRQGGTEAFF.

The V call is TRBV28, the J call TRBJ2-3; D tentatively reads TRBD1 or TRBD2 (5 bases each). Germline loops: CDR1 MDHEN, CDR2 SYDVKM. The CDR3 has 15 residues. V was trimmed by 4 bases and J by 6 bases, leaving 17 bases between them. CDR3 sequence (DNA): TGTGCCAGCAGTTATCGGGACGGGTGGTTGGATACGCAGTATTTT. Its protein product is CASSYRDGWLDTQYF.

This clone was observed a handful of times. This sequence joins TRBV19 and TRBJ1-1, with D hard to call. CDR1 is LNHDA and CDR2 is SQIVND in the germline V gene (reference sequence). V lost 0 bases, J lost 0 bases, and 17 bases lay in between. This CDR3 spans 18 amino acids. The chain's CDR3 is CASSIDSSGFGMNTEAFF. The CDR3 DNA follows: TGTGCCAGTAGTATAGATTCGTCAGGTTTTGGGATGAACACTGAAGCTTTCTTT.

The V call is TRBV2, the J call TRBJ2-3; D call uncertain. Germline V lookup: CDR1 SNHLY, CDR2 FYNNEI. This CDR3 is built from 13 residues. V lost 2 bases and J 2 bases, leaving 5 bases between the germline ends. CDR3 residues: CASSEYITDTQYF. The CDR3 DNA sequence: TGTGCCAGCAGTGAATACATCACAGATACGCAGTATTTT.

The table lists this clone with a few counts. The gene calls are TRBV14 and TRBJ2-2; no clear D gene. V lost 5 bases to trimming and J lost 2 bases, with 3 bases between them. The germline CDR1 and CDR2 sequences are SGHDN and FVKESK. This CDR3 is built from 12 residues. CDR3 protein: CASSFNTGELFF. The CDR3 DNA reads TGTGCCAGCAGCTTTAACACCGGGGAGCTGTTTTTT.

The rearrangement links TRBV27 to TRBJ2-7; 11 bases align to TRBD1. CDR1 and CDR2 (germline): MNHEY, SMNVEV (reference sequence). There are 15 residues in the CDR3. Trimming removed 4 bases from V and 4 bases from J; junction bases left unmatched: 6. The CDR3 coding sequence is TGTGCCAGCAGTTGGACAGGGGGCCCTGGATACGAGCAGTACTTC. Translated: CASSWTGGPGYEQYF.

The gene calls are TRBV4-3 and TRBJ2-3; 14 bases align to TRBD2. CDR1 LGHNA and CDR2 YSLEER come from the germline V gene. The V segment lost 0 bases and the J segment 6 bases; nucleotides outside the gene matches: 11. The CDR3 is 19 amino acids. CDR3 DNA sequence: TGCGCCAGCAGCCAAGATTCGTTGGGACTAGCGGGAGTTGGGGATACGCAGTATTTT. As protein: CASSQDSLGLAGVGDTQYF.